The clone carrying this T cell receptor (beta chain) was picked up one time. The CDR3 is 16 amino acids. The V gene's germline CDR1 is GTSNPN and CDR2 SVGIG (reference sequence). J was trimmed by 0 bases and V by 1 base; bases with no gene match: 5. This record comes from a study of blood T cell repertoires in COVID-19. The authors' processing: Reference gene primer amplification in the assay estimated nucleated cell counts. TCRdb keeps only in-frame clones here, not all; method: immunoSEQ multiplex PCR. From that table come the V and J calls and clone size; the DNA was used to work out D and trimming. This sample has hundreds of thousands of clones, with approximately 90% found just once.

This receptor was taken from a man younger than 35 with COVID-19, enrolled during active disease. The chain recombines TRBV30 with TRBJ2-3, with 9 bases lining up with TRBD2. Material for sequencing was peripheral blood. As DNA, the CDR3 is TGTGCCTGGAGTGCCCCAACTAGCGGGAGCACAGATACGCAGTATTTT. This gives the protein CAWSAPTSGSTDTQYF.